The subject of this entry is one T cell receptor (beta chain). Its matching antigen is unknown. It was with 60 Vbeta and 13 Jbeta primers that the PCR ran. The assay was immunoSEQ multiplex PCR, and TCRdb's table has in-frame clones only and misses some. This table holds about 96,000 clones, under 85% found once. Trimming cost V 1 base and J 5 bases; bases outside gene matches: 3. Germline V CDR1 and CDR2: SGHVS, FNYEAQ. The CDR3 is 14 residues long. The entry originates in a study of cytomegalovirus exposure and HLA in healthy donors. Study-level points and caveats: Donors belonging to an Asian-associated ancestry cluster reportedly showed fewer N-insertions in productive TCRs than the approximately 690-donor mean, according to what a later analysis found.

This receptor was obtained from a man in his thirties or forties in good health and CMV-seronegative. The specimen sequenced was PBMCs. The V and J genes are TRBV7-6 and TRBJ1-1; 8 bases are a match to TRBD1. CDR3 in DNA: TGTGCCAGCAGCTTAGGGACAGGGACGACTGAAGCTTTCTTT. Its translation is CASSLGTGTTEAFF.